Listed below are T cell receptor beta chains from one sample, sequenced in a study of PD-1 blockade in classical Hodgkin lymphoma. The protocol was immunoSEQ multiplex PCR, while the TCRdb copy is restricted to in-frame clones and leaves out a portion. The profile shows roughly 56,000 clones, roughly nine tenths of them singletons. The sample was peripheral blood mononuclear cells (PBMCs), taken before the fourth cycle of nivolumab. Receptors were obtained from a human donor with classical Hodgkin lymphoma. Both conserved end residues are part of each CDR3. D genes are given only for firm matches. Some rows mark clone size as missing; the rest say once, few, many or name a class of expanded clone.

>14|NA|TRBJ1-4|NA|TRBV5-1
TGCGCCAGCAGCTTCGGGGGACTTAATGAAAAACTGTTTTTT
CASSFGGLNEKLFF
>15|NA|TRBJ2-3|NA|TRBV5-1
TGCGCCAGCAGCTTGGTTGGGGGCCTGACAGATACGCAGTATTTT
CASSLVGGLTDTQYF
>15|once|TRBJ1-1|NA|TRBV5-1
TGCGCCAGCAGCTTGGGCGGGACGGGGAACACTGAAGCTTTCTTT
CASSLGGTGNTEAFF
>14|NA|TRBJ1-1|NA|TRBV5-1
TGCGCCAGCAGCTTGGCCGTGGGGAGTACTGAAGCTTTCTTT
CASSLAVGSTEAFF
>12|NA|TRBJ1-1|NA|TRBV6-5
TGTGCCAGCAGTCCTCTTGGGCAGGAAGATTTCTTT
CASSPLGQEDFF
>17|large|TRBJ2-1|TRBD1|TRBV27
TGTGCCAGCAGTTCCGACAGGGGAAGTATTGGTAGGAATGAGCAGTTCTTC
CASSSDRGSIGRNEQFF
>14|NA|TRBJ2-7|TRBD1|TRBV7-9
TGTGCCAGCAGCCACCCCGGGACAGTGAACGAGCAGTACTTC
CASSHPGTVNEQYF
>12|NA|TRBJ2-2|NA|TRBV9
TGTGCCAGCAGCGTATCAGAAACGGAGCTGTTTTTT
CASSVSETELFF
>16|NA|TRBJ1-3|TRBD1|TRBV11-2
TGTGCCAGCAGCTTCCACGCCGGGACAGGGGGAAACACCATATATTTT
CASSFHAGTGGNTIYF
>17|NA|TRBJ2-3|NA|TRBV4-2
TGTGCCAGCAGCCAAGGGTCTGGGGGGGCTCGCACAGATACGCAGTATTTT
CASSQGSGGARTDTQYF
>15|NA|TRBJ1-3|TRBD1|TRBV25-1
TGTGCCAGCAGTCGTACAGGGGGCTCTGGAAACACCATATATTTT
CASSRTGGSGNTIYF
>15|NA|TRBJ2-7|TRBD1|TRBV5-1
TGCGCCAGCAGCTTGGTTGGGACAGGCGTATACGAGCAGTACTTC
CASSLVGTGVYEQYF
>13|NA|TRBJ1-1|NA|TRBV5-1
TGCGCCAGCAGCCCTGACAGTAACACTGAAGCTTTCTTT
CASSPDSNTEAFF
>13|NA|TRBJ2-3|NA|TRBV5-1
TGCGCCAGCAGCTCGTCTGGTCCAGATACGCAGTATTTT
CASSSSGPDTQYF
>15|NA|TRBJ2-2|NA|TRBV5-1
TGCGCCAGCAGCTTGGTAGGGTCTCAAGCCGGGGAGCTGTTTTTT
CASSLVGSQAGELFF
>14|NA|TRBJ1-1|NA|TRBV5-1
TGCGCCAGCAGCTTTACAGGGAGGGACACTGAAGCTTTCTTT
CASSFTGRDTEAFF
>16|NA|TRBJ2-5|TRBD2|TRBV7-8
TGTGCCAGCAGCTTAGGGTTAGCGGGGGGACAAGAGACCCAGTACTTC
CASSLGLAGGQETQYF
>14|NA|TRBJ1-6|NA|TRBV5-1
TGCGCCAGCAGCTTGGGGGGAAAGAATTCACCCCTCCACTTT
CASSLGGKNSPLHF
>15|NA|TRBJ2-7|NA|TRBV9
TGTGCCAGCAGCGTACCGGGACGCCGGACCTACGAGCAGTACTTC
CASSVPGRRTYEQYF
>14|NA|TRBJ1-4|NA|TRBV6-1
TGTGCCAGCAGCGAAGCAGGGAGCAACGAAAAACTGTTTTTT
CASSEAGSNEKLFF
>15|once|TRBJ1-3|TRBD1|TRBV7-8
TGTGCCAGCAGCTTAGCGGGAACAGGGGCTTACACCATATATTTT
CASSLAGTGAYTIYF
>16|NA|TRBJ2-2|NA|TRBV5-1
TGCGCCAGCAGCTTGGTTGGGGGGCCCAACACCGGGGAGCTGTTTTTT
CASSLVGGPNTGELFF
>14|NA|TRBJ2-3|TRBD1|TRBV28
TGTGCCAGCAGACCAGGGGGCGGCACAGATACGCAGTATTTT
CASRPGGGTDTQYF
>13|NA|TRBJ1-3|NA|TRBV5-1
TGCGCCAGCTCCCGGGACTCTGGAAACACCATATATTTT
CASSRDSGNTIYF
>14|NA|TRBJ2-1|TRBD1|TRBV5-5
TGTGCCAGCGACCGACAGGGATCGGGCAATGAGCAGTTCTTC
CASDRQGSGNEQFF
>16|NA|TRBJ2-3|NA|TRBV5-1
TGCGCCAGCAGCTTGGGAAGGGGAAGTGGCACAGATACGCAGTATTTT
CASSLGRGSGTDTQYF
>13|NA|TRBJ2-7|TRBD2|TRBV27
TGTGCCAGCAGGACTAGCGCTTCCTACGAGCAGTACTTC
CASRTSASYEQYF
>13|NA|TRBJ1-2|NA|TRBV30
TGTGCCTGGAGTGTAACGGGGGTCTATGGCTACACCTTC
CAWSVTGVYGYTF
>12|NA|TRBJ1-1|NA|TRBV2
TGTGCCAGCTGGGCAACCCGGACTGAAGCTTTCTTT
CASWATRTEAFF
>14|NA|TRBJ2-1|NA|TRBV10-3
TGTGCCATCAGTGAGAAGGCCCCTTACAATGAGCAGTTCTTC
CAISEKAPYNEQFF
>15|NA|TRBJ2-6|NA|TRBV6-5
TGTGCCAGCAGGGGGGGCTTCTCTGGGGCCAACGTCCTGACTTTC
CASRGGFSGANVLTF
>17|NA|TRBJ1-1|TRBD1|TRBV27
TGTGCCAGCAGTGTCTACAGGGGAAGTTCCCCGAACACTGAAGCTTTCTTT
CASSVYRGSSPNTEAFF
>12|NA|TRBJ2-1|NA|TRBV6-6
TGTGCCAGCAGTTACCCGACGGGGGAGCAGTTCTTC
CASSYPTGEQFF
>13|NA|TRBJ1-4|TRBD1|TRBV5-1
TGCGCCAGCAGCCCCACAGGGGATGAAAAACTGTTTTTT
CASSPTGDEKLFF
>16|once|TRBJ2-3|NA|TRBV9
TGTGCCAGCAGCGTAGAACTGGCAGGTATCACAGATACGCAGTATTTT
CASSVELAGITDTQYF
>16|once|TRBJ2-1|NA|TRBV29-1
TGCAGCGTTGAAGATCATGAACAGAGGGCCTACAATGAGCAGTTCTTC
CSVEDHEQRAYNEQFF
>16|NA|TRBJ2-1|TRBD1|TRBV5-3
TGTGCCAGAAGCCCGCCGGGACAGGGATTCTACAATGAGCAGTTCTTC
CARSPPGQGFYNEQFF
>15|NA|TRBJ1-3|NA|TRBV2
TGTGCCAGCAGCCCCCAGGGCTTCTCTGGAAACACCATATATTTT
CASSPQGFSGNTIYF
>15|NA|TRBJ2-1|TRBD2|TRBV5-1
TGCGCCAGCAGTACGGGCGGGAGCTCCTACAATGAGCAGTTCTTC
CASSTGGSSYNEQFF
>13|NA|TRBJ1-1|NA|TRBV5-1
TGCGCCAGCAGCTTGAATCAGGGCATTGAAGCTTTCTTT
CASSLNQGIEAFF
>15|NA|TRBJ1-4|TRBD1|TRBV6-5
TGTGCCAGCAGTTATTTAAGTAGGGGGCGCGAAAAACTGTTTTTT
CASSYLSRGREKLFF
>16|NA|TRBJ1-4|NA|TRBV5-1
TGCGCCAGCAGCTTGGCCGGGATCTCAACTAATGAAAAACTGTTTTTT
CASSLAGISTNEKLFF
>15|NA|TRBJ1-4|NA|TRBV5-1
TGCGCCAGCAGCGTAATAGGGGAAACTAATGAAAAACTGTTTTTT
CASSVIGETNEKLFF
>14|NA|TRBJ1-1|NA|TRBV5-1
TGCGCCAGCAGTTCTGAGGGTGGGAACACTGAAGCTTTCTTT
CASSSEGGNTEAFF
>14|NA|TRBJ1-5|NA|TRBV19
TGTGCCAGTAGTATAGGGGCCCCCAATCAGCCCCAGCATTTT
CASSIGAPNQPQHF
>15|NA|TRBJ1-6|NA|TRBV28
TGTGCCAGCCTGGGGGGGGGCTCCTATAATTCACCCCTCCACTTT
CASLGGGSYNSPLHF
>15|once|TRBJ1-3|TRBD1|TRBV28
TGTGCCAGCAGTTCGACAGGGAGGGCTGGAAACACCATATATTTT
CASSSTGRAGNTIYF
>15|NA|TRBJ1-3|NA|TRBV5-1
TGCGCCAGCAGCCTCCTTCAAGCGGAAGGAAACACCATATATTTT
CASSLLQAEGNTIYF
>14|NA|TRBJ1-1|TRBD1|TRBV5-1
TGCGCCAGCACGACAGGGGGACCGAACACTGAAGCTTTCTTT
CASTTGGPNTEAFF